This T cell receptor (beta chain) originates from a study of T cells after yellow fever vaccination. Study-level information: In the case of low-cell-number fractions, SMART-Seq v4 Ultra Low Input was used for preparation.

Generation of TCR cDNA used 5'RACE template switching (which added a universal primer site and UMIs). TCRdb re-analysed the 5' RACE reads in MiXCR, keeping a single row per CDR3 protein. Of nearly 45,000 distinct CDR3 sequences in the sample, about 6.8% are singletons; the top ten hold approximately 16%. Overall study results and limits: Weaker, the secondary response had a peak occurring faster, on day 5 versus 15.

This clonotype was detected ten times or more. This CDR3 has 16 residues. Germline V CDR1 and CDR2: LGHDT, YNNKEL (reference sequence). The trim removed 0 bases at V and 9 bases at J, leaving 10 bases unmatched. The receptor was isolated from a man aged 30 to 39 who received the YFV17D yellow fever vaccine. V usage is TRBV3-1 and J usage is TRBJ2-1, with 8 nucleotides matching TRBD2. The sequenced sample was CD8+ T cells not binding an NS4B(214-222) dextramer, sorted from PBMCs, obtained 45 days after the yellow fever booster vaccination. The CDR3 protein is CASSQDGGLAEPEQFF. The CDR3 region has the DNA TGTGCCAGCAGCCAAGATGGAGGACTAGCAGAGCCTGAGCAGTTCTTC.